A selection of T cell receptor beta chains follows, all from one sample in a study of T cell changes during pregnancy in multiple sclerosis. Assay used: immunoSEQ multiplex PCR; TCRdb lists only in-frame clones, some missing. The table shows 30,000 to 50,000 clones, with 90% occurring only once. The sequencing used CD4+ T cells from peripheral blood mononuclear cells, collected in the first trimester of pregnancy. The receptor set was obtained from a female donor in good health, enrolled as a control in a pregnancy study. CDR3s include the opening cysteine and the closing phenylalanine or tryptophan. D genes are given only for firm matches. Expanded clones get a size class; other rows say once, few or many, or leave the size out.

D,V,size,J,DNA,CDR3
NA,TRBV6-6,NA,TRBJ2-6,TGTGCCAGCAGTGCAAAGAGGTCTGGGGCCAACGTCCTGACTTTC,CASSAKRSGANVLTF
TRBD1,TRBV7-9,NA,TRBJ1-6,TGTGCCAGCAGCCGACCTTGGACAGGGGAATCACCCCTCCACTTT,CASSRPWTGESPLHF
TRBD1,TRBV6-5,NA,TRBJ2-1,TGTGCCAGCAGTTCATACAGGGGCCCTTACAATGAGCAGTTCTTC,CASSSYRGPYNEQFF
TRBD1,TRBV30,NA,TRBJ1-1,TGTGCCTGGAGAGCACAAGGGGGCCACACTGAAGCTTTCTTT,CAWRAQGGHTEAFF
TRBD2,TRBV5-4,NA,TRBJ2-1,TGTGCCAGCAGCTTAAGTACTCTAGCGGGAGAAAGCAATGAGCAGTTCTTC,CASSLSTLAGESNEQFF
NA,TRBV27,NA,TRBJ1-5,TGTGCCAGCAGTTCGTCCCGGAATCAGCCCCAGCATTTT,CASSSSRNQPQHF
NA,TRBV10-2,NA,TRBJ2-5,TGCGCCAGCAGTGACCTGACTAGGGACCCAACGGAGACCCAGTACTTC,CASSDLTRDPTETQYF
NA,TRBV19,NA,TRBJ2-1,TGTGCCAGTAGTACAGGGGCCGGCTACAATGAGCAGTTCTTC,CASSTGAGYNEQFF
NA,TRBV25-1,NA,TRBJ1-1,TGTGCCAGCAGCAAACAGAGTAACACTGAAGCTTTCTTT,CASSKQSNTEAFF
NA,TRBV27,NA,TRBJ1-2,TGTGCCAGCAAACCAGGTTTAGACTATGGCTACACCTTC,CASKPGLDYGYTF
NA,TRBV5-1,NA,TRBJ1-2,TGCGCCAGCAGCTTGGATACAGGGCCTTGGGGCTACACCTTC,CASSLDTGPWGYTF
NA,TRBV11-2,NA,TRBJ2-6,TGTGCCAGCAGCCAGACACTTACACCTGGGGCCAACGTCCTGACTTTC,CASSQTLTPGANVLTF
NA,TRBV7-9,few,TRBJ2-5,TGTGCCAGCAGCTTAAGTGGAGGCAACCAAGAGACCCAGTACTTC,CASSLSGGNQETQYF
NA,TRBV7-9,NA,TRBJ1-2,TGTGCCAGCAGCCCCCTCGGGACACGGGACACCTTC,CASSPLGTRDTF
NA,TRBV6-5,NA,TRBJ1-3,TGTGCCAGTTCAGGGCCGAGCTCTGGAAACACCATATATTTT,CASSGPSSGNTIYF
TRBD1,TRBV9,NA,TRBJ1-4,TGTGCCAGCAGCGTAGAGGCCGGGGACAGGGTGTGGAAACTGTTTTTT,CASSVEAGDRVWKLFF
TRBD1,TRBV9,NA,TRBJ1-6,TGTGCCAGCAGCTCAGGGACAGGCTATAATTCACCCCTCCACTTT,CASSSGTGYNSPLHF
TRBD1,TRBV7-2,NA,TRBJ1-2,TGTGCCAGCAGCCGATCGACAGGGAGGAATGGCTACACCTTC,CASSRSTGRNGYTF
TRBD2,TRBV27,NA,TRBJ2-7,TGTGCCAGCAGTCTAGCGGGGATCTCCTACGAGCAGTACTTC,CASSLAGISYEQYF
NA,TRBV2,NA,TRBJ1-5,TGTGCCAGCAGTGACGGAGCCCAGCCCCAGCATTTT,CASSDGAQPQHF
TRBD1,TRBV7-2,once,TRBJ1-6,TGTGCCAGCAGCTTGGGACAGGGACGCTCACCCCTCCACTTT,CASSLGQGRSPLHF
NA,TRBV7-6,NA,TRBJ2-2,TGTGCCAGCAGCCCAACCATCCGACAAATCCTGGACACCGGGGAGCTGTTTTTT,CASSPTIRQILDTGELFF
TRBD1,TRBV7-2,NA,TRBJ1-5,TGTGCCAGCAGCTCGACAGGGGGACAGCCCCAGCATTTT,CASSSTGGQPQHF
NA,TRBV6-4,NA,TRBJ1-1,TGTGCCAGCAGCACGAGCGAGGCTACTGAAGCTTTCTTT,CASSTSEATEAFF
TRBD2,TRBV27,once,TRBJ2-3,TGTGCCAGCAGTTTGCGGGGGATGGGAGATACGCAGTATTTT,CASSLRGMGDTQYF
NA,TRBV7-7,NA,TRBJ1-2,TGTGCTAGCAGCTTAGTTCGAGGTCGGCAGACCCCTAACTATGGCTACACCTTC,CASSLVRGRQTPNYGYTF
TRBD2,TRBV5-1,NA,TRBJ2-7,TGCGCCAGCAGCCCCGGACTAGCGGGGGGCAACGAGCAGTACTTC,CASSPGLAGGNEQYF
NA,TRBV12-5,NA,TRBJ2-2,TGTGCTAGTGGTTTACGGGACATTGGGGCGAACACCGGGGAGCTGTTTTTT,CASGLRDIGANTGELFF
NA,TRBV2,NA,TRBJ1-3,TGTGCCAGCAAAAGTGAGGGAATCTCTGGAAACACCATATATTTT,CASKSEGISGNTIYF
TRBD1,TRBV6-5,NA,TRBJ1-1,TGTGCCAGCATCAAGGACAGGGGCACTGAAGCTTTCTTT,CASIKDRGTEAFF
NA,TRBV7-2,NA,TRBJ1-5,TGTGCCAGCAGCTCCCGGGTATACCAGCCCCAGCATTTT,CASSSRVYQPQHF
TRBD2,TRBV11-1,few,TRBJ2-7,TGTGCCAGCAGTCCTAGCGGGGGTAGAACCTACGAGCAGTACTTC,CASSPSGGRTYEQYF
NA,TRBV28,NA,TRBJ1-5,TGTGCCAGCAGTTTATTATTTGGGCGGGGCAATCAGCCCCAGCATTTT,CASSLLFGRGNQPQHF
TRBD2,TRBV7-2,NA,TRBJ2-5,TGTGCCAGCAGCTTTACGGGACTAGCGGGGATGAGAGAGACCCAGTACTTC,CASSFTGLAGMRETQYF
NA,TRBV7-2,NA,TRBJ1-1,TGTGCCAGCAGCTTAGAGAGGAGAAAAGCTTTCTTT,CASSLERRKAFF
TRBD1,TRBV18,once,TRBJ1-3,TGTGCCAGCTCAGCAGGGGGCTCTGGAAACACCATATATTTT,CASSAGGSGNTIYF
TRBD1,TRBV18,NA,TRBJ1-1,TGTGCCAGCTCACCACCGGGACAGCTGAACACTGAAGCTTTCTTT,CASSPPGQLNTEAFF
TRBD1,TRBV28,NA,TRBJ2-7,TGTGCCAGCAGGATGACAGGGTTCACCTACGAGCAGTACTTC,CASRMTGFTYEQYF
NA,TRBV18,few,TRBJ2-7,TGTGCCAGCTCCCCCGGTCGGGAGCAGTACTTC,CASSPGREQYF
NA,TRBV5-3,NA,TRBJ1-1,TGTGCCAGAGGCGGGTCCAAAGCTTTCTTT,CARGGSKAFF
TRBD1,TRBV11-2,NA,TRBJ1-2,TGTGCCAGCAGTCGGGACAGGGGTTTCTCTGGCTACACCTTC,CASSRDRGFSGYTF
TRBD2,TRBV28,NA,TRBJ2-2,TGTGCCAGCAGTCGGGTAGGACTAGCGGAGAACACCGGGGAGCTGTTTTTT,CASSRVGLAENTGELFF
NA,TRBV5-6,once,TRBJ1-6,TGTGCCAGCAGCTTGATGTACAGGGATAATTCACCCCTCCACTTT,CASSLMYRDNSPLHF
NA,TRBV7-2,NA,TRBJ2-1,TGTGCCAGCAGTCCCCCAGGGGCGTTTTACAATGAGCAGTTCTTC,CASSPPGAFYNEQFF
NA,TRBV27,NA,TRBJ1-3,TGTGCCACCTGGGACATCTCTGGAAACACCATATATTTT,CATWDISGNTIYF
TRBD1,TRBV14,NA,TRBJ1-4,TGTGCCAGCAGCCCCCGACAGGGGGGGAGAAGTGAAAAACTGTTTTTT,CASSPRQGGRSEKLFF
NA,TRBV25-1,NA,TRBJ2-7,TGTGCCAGCAGTGACTGGACAGGACTACGAGAGCAGTACTTC,CASSDWTGLREQYF
NA,TRBV14,NA,TRBJ1-2,TGTGCCAGCAGCCACGGGGTAAACTATGGCTACACCTTC,CASSHGVNYGYTF